Following are 10 T cell receptor beta chains from one sample sequenced in a study of blood T cell repertoires in COVID-19. The protocol was immunoSEQ multiplex PCR, while the TCRdb copy is restricted to in-frame clones and leaves out a portion. The sample holds 95,000 to 150,000 clones, more than 70% seen once. The sequencing sample was made of peripheral blood. These receptors were obtained from a human donor in a cohort sampled during active COVID-19.

The sample holds a few counts of this clone. The chain carries TRBV20-1 and TRBJ2-7; perhaps TRBD2 as D (6 bases). The CDR3 runs 11 residues. In germline, CDR1 is DFQATT, CDR2 SNEGSKA (reference sequence). Trimming removed 4 bases at V and 3 bases at J, with 7 bases between. The DNA for the CDR3 is TGCAGTGCTATGGGGGGCTACGAGCAGTACTTC. This gives the protein CSAMGGYEQYF.

This clone showed up just a few times. The chain uses TRBV30 and TRBJ2-7; TRBD2 aligns across 8 bases. CDR1 GTSNPN and CDR2 SVGIG come from the germline V gene (reference sequence). The CDR3 consists of 14 residues. The junction had 5 bases not matched to a gene; V was cut back by 2 bases and J by 2 bases. CDR3 region: CAWSSGSGPYEQYF. CDR3 nucleotides: TGTGCCTGGAGTAGCGGGAGTGGCCCCTACGAGCAGTACTTC.

The chain joins TRBV7-6 to TRBJ2-7; 14 bases match TRBD2. The CDR3 spans 17 residues. Germline CDR1 and CDR2: SGHVS and FNYEAQ. The J segment lost 3 bases and the V segment lost 5 bases, leaving 9 bases of the junction unmatched. The CDR3 nucleotides read TGTGCCAGCAGCCAGGGACTAGCGGGAGCTTTGCACTACGAGCAGTACTTC. This translates into CASSQGLAGALHYEQYF. Supplemented by reference TRBV7-6 and TRBJ2-7, the full variable domain reads GAGVSQSPRYKVTKRGQDVALRCDPISGHVSLYWYRQALGQGPEFLTYFNYEAQQDKSGLPNDRFSAERPEGSISTLTIQRTEQRDSAMYRCASSQGLAGALHYEQYFGPGTRLTVT.

The chain employs TRBV2 and TRBJ1-1; 7 nucleotides line up with TRBD1. CDR3 length: 14 residues. Germline lookup yields CDR1 SNHLY and CDR2 FYNNEI. Trimming took 8 bases from V and 4 from J; bases not matched to a gene: 10. The CDR3 sequence: CASPKEGAFTEAFF. CDR3 sequence (DNA): TGTGCCAGCCCGAAGGAGGGGGCGTTCACTGAAGCTTTCTTT.

In its sample, this clone is medium-sized. V and J are TRBV4-1 and TRBJ2-7; D gene unclear. Germline CDR1 is MGHRA and CDR2 is YSYEKL. V dropped 0 bases and J dropped 0 bases, with 9 bases sitting between them. This CDR3 is 15 amino acids long. The CDR3: CASSQEAWSSYEQYF. The CDR3 DNA reads TGCGCCAGCAGCCAAGAGGCCTGGAGCTCCTACGAGCAGTACTTC.

This chain joins TRBV28 and TRBJ1-5; 7 bases agree with TRBD1. The V and J ends lost 4 bases and 3 bases, in that order; junction bases with no gene match: 3. This CDR3 comprises 14 residues. Germline lookup yields CDR1 MDHEN and CDR2 SYDVKM. In DNA form, the CDR3 reads TGTGCCAGCAGTTCGGGACAGTCCAATCAGCCCCAGCATTTT. Residues: CASSSGQSNQPQHF.

This clone occurred a few times. The chain couples TRBV7-9 to TRBJ2-7; D remains ambiguous. The CDR3 extends over 11 amino acids. V was pared by 7 bases and J by 5 bases, with 9 bases between. Per the germline V gene, CDR1 is SEHNR and CDR2 is FQNEAQ (reference sequence). This CDR3 reads CASTKGDEQYF. The CDR3 DNA sequence: TGTGCCAGCACCAAGGGCGACGAGCAGTACTTC.

CDR3 in DNA: TGTGCCAGCAGTTACTCGGATGACGTAGGAGTTGGCTACACCTTC. It encodes CASSYSDDVGVGYTF. This sequence joins TRBV6-5 and TRBJ1-2, with unresolved D. The CDR3 runs 15 residues. In germline, CDR1 is MNHEY, CDR2 SVGAGI. V gave up 0 bases and J gave up 7 bases, with 15 bases separating them.

This sequence joins TRBV30 and TRBJ1-3, with a tentative D call TRBD1 (6 bases). Between the trimmed V and J ends, which lost 2 bases and 4 bases, there was a span of 9 bases. Germline CDR1 is GTSNPN and CDR2 is SVGIG (reference sequence). The CDR3 has 13 residues. For the CDR3, the DNA is TGTGCCTGGAGTACAGGGAACGGAAACACCATATATTTT. This gives the protein CAWSTGNGNTIYF.

The chain is built from TRBV29-1 and TRBJ2-7; TRBD2 matches 8 bases. From germline, CDR1 is SQVTM and CDR2 ANQGSEA. The CDR3 covers 13 residues. J gave up 5 bases and V 3 bases, and 6 bases lay outside the gene matches. This chain's CDR3 is CSVDGGGPHEQYF. The DNA of the CDR3 is TGCAGCGTTGACGGGGGGGGCCCCCACGAGCAGTACTTC.